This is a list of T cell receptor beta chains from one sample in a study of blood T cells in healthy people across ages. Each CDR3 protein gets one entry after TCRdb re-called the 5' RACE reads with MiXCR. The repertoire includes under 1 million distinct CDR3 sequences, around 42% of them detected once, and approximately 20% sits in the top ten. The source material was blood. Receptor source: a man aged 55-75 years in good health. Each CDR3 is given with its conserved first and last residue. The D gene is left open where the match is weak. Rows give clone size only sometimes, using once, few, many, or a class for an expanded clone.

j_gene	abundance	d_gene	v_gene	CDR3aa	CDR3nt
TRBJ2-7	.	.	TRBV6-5	CASSYAYVGQGPLGYEQYF	TGTGCCAGCAGTTACGCATACGTGGGGCAGGGCCCCCTTGGATACGAGCAGTACTTC
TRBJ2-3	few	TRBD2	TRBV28	CATTRSGGRRTDTQYF	TGTGCCACCACGAGAAGCGGGGGGCGCCGCACAGATACGCAGTATTTT
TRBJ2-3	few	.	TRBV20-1	CSARSTGLDTQYF	TGCAGTGCTAGATCCACAGGGTTGGATACGCAGTATTTT
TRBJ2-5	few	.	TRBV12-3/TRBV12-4	CASSRQEQETQYF	TGTGCCAGCAGTCGACAGGAGCAAGAGACCCAGTACTTC
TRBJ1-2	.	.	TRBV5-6	CASSLAGGPRHGYTF	TGTGCCAGCAGCTTGGCCGGTGGGCCGAGACATGGCTACACCTTC
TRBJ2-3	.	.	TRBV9	CASSVGLRSTDTQYF	TGTGCCAGCAGCGTAGGACTTAGAAGCACAGATACGCAGTATTTT
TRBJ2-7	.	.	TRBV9	CASSVGSSTVYEQYF	TGTGCCAGCAGCGTAGGCTCTAGCACTGTGTACGAGCAGTACTTC
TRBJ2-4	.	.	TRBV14	CASSQDIGVNIQYF	TGTGCCAGCAGCCAAGATATAGGGGTTAACATTCAGTACTTC
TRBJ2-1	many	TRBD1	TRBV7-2	CASSPRGQGKNEQFF	TGTGCCAGCAGCCCCCGAGGACAGGGTAAAAATGAGCAGTTCTTC
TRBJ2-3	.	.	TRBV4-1	CASSQDPAATRTDTQYF	TGCGCCAGCAGCCAAGATCCAGCGGCGACCCGCACAGATACGCAGTATTTT
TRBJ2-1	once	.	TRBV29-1	CSVRRQEGDEQFF	TGCAGCGTTAGGAGACAGGAGGGGGATGAGCAGTTCTTC
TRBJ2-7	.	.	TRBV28	CASSFARGRVYEQYF	TGTGCCAGCAGTTTCGCCAGGGGCAGGGTTTACGAGCAGTACTTC
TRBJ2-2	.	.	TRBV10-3	CAISDPPGELFF	TGTGCCATCAGTGACCCCCCCGGGGAGCTGTTTTTT
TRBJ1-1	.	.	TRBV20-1	CSARDSFLNTEAFF	TGCAGTGCTAGAGATAGCTTCTTGAACACTGAAGCTTTCTTT
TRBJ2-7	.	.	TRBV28	CASSGRRISYEQYF	TGTGCCAGCAGTGGACGAAGGATCTCCTACGAGCAGTACTTC
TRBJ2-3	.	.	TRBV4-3	CASSQDRGHTDTQYF	TGCGCCAGCAGCCAAGACAGGGGACACACAGATACGCAGTATTTT
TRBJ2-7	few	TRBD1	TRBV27	CASSVGQAAYEQYF	TGTGCCAGCAGCGTCGGACAGGCCGCCTACGAGCAGTACTTC
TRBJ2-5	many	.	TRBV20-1	CSARVGQEAQETQYF	TGCAGTGCTAGAGTCGGTCAGGAGGCCCAAGAGACCCAGTACTTC
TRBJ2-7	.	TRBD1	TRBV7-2	CASSLAGGQPPYEQYF	TGTGCCAGCAGCTTAGCAGGGGGACAGCCACCCTACGAGCAGTACTTC
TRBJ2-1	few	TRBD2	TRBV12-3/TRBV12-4	CASSPPRSGGNNEQFF	TGTGCCAGCAGTCCGCCCCGAAGCGGGGGTAACAATGAGCAGTTCTTC
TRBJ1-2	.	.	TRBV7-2	CASSASGSGYTF	TGTGCCAGCAGCGCATCGGGGAGTGGCTACACCTTC
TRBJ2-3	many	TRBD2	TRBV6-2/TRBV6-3	CASITGTRTTDTQYF	TGTGCCAGCATTACCGGGACTAGAACCACAGATACGCAGTATTTT
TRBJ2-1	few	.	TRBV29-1	CSAAMVTYNEQFF	TGCAGCGCCGCGATGGTCACCTACAATGAGCAGTTCTTC
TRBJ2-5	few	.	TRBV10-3	CAISDPRQGVGETQYF	TGTGCCATCAGTGACCCTCGCCAAGGGGTTGGGGAGACCCAGTACTTC
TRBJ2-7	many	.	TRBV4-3	CASSPPGRHEQYF	TGCGCCAGCAGCCCGCCAGGGAGGCACGAGCAGTACTTC
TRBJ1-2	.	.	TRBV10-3	CAISGGREANYGYTF	TGTGCCATCAGTGGCGGTAGAGAGGCAAACTATGGCTACACCTTC
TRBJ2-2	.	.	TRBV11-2	CASSLGGGGLANTGELFF	TGTGCCAGCAGCTTAGGAGGAGGGGGACTCGCGAACACCGGGGAGCTGTTTTTT
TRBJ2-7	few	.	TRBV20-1	CSARDISESAYEQYF	TGCAGTGCTAGAGATATTTCCGAGTCGGCCTACGAGCAGTACTTC
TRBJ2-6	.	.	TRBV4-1	CAGSQVVTASGANVLTF	TGCGCCGGCAGCCAAGTGGTGACGGCCTCTGGGGCCAACGTCCTGACTTTC
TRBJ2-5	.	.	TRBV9	CASSVGNRVTYNEQYF	TGTGCCAGCAGCGTAGGAAACAGGGTAACCTACAATGAGCAGTACTTC
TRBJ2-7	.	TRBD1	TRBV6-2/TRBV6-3	CASSVPGQWNEQYF	TGTGCCAGCAGTGTTCCGGGACAGTGGAACGAGCAGTACTTC
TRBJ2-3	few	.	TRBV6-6	CASSYSHKSTDTQYF	TGTGCCAGCAGTTACTCGCACAAAAGTACAGATACGCAGTATTTT
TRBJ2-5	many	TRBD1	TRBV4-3	CASSQVFGTGETQYF	TGCGCCAGCAGCCAAGTTTTCGGGACAGGAGAGACCCAGTACTTC
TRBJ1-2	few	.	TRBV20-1	CSARQGSGYGYTF	TGCAGTGCTAGACAGGGTTCGGGTTATGGCTACACCTTC
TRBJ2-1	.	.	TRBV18	CASSPPFGSEQFF	TGTGCCAGCTCACCACCTTTTGGGAGTGAGCAGTTCTTC
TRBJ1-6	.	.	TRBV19	CASSWTADSPLHF	TGTGCCAGTAGTTGGACAGCAGATTCACCCCTCCACTTT
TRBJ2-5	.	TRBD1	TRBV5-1	CASSEDRVRETQYF	TGCGCCAGCAGCGAGGACAGGGTCAGAGAGACCCAGTACTTC
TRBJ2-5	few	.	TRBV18	CASSQDRIVETQYF	TGTGCCAGCTCACAAGACAGGATAGTCGAGACCCAGTACTTC
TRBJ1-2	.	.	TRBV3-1	CASSRDYSGSNYGYTF	TGTGCCAGCAGCCGGGACTATTCCGGCTCTAACTATGGCTACACCTTC
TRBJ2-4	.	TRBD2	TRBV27	CASSLSGGPQNIQYF	TGTGCCAGCAGTCTCTCGGGAGGACCACAAAACATTCAGTACTTC
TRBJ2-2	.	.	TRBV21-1	CASSKGRQPNTGELFF	TGTGCCAGCAGCAAGGGGAGACAGCCGAACACCGGGGAGCTGTTTTTT
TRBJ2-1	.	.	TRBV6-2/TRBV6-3	CAGGSSYNEQFF	TGTGCCGGGGGGAGCTCCTACAATGAGCAGTTCTTC
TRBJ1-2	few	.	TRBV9	CASSAAGTSTGTQGQGYTF	TGTGCCAGCAGCGCCGCCGGGACTTCTACAGGGACACAGGGCCAAGGCTACACCTTC
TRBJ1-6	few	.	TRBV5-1	CASSLGAGFNSPLHF	TGCGCCAGCAGCTTGGGGGCAGGTTTCAATTCACCCCTCCACTTT
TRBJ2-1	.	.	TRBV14	CASSHRDLYNGQFF	TGTGCCAGCAGCCACCGAGACTTATACAATGGGCAGTTCTTC
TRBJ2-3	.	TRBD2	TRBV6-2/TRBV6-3	CASSYGAGESTDTQYF	TGCGCCAGCAGTTACGGAGCGGGGGAGAGCACAGATACGCAGTATTTT
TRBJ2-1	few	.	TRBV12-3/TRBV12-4	CASSLNANEQFF	TGTGCCAGCAGTTTAAATGCAAATGAGCAGTTCTTC
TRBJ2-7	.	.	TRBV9	CASSVDPQTYEQYF	TGTGCCAGCAGCGTAGATCCCCAGACCTACGAGCAGTACTTC